The TCR beta chain under discussion was sequenced for a study of cytomegalovirus exposure and HLA in healthy donors. Per the germline V gene, CDR1 is MNHEY and CDR2 is SVGAGI. The CDR3 length is 15 residues. The V gene end was trimmed by 6 bases and the J gene end by 7 bases; junction bases not matched to a gene: 8. Researchers ran the PCR with 60 Vbeta and 13 Jbeta primers. Assay used: immunoSEQ multiplex PCR; TCRdb lists only in-frame clones, some missing. The sample yields around 100,000 clones, approximately 77% seen once. The chain is built from TRBV6-5 and TRBJ2-1; 11 positions agree with TRBD2. The sample was PBMCs. The receptor was isolated from a male donor in good health and CMV-seropositive. As DNA, the CDR3 is TGTGCCAGCAGGTTCACTAGCGGGGGTTCGAATGAGCAGTTCTTC. Translation: CASRFTSGGSNEQFF.